This is a list of T cell receptor beta chains from one sample in a study of cytomegalovirus exposure and HLA in healthy donors. Sequencing was performed with immunoSEQ multiplex PCR; in TCRdb, only in-frame clones are kept and a portion is missing. Of 200,000 to 250,000 clones listed, around nine tenths were seen once; the top ten hold 2.6%. Input material: PBMCs. These receptors all come from a man between 18 and 35 years old in good health and CMV-seronegative. Both conserved end residues are part of each CDR3. D genes are given only for firm matches. Clone size is shown for a subset of rows, as once, few, many or a class of expanded clone.

J gene: TRBJ1-1; clone size: once; D gene: .; V gene: TRBV5-1; CDR3 DNA: TGCGCCAGCAGCCCGACGTCCAGGATGAACACTGAAGCTTTCTTT; CDR3 protein: CASSPTSRMNTEAFF
J gene: TRBJ2-3; clone size: .; D gene: .; V gene: TRBV4-3; CDR3 DNA: TGCGCCAGCAGCCGAGAGGAGGGGGCCGGTTCAGATACGCAGTATTTT; CDR3 protein: CASSREEGAGSDTQYF
J gene: TRBJ1-5; clone size: .; D gene: TRBD1; V gene: TRBV27; CDR3 DNA: TGTGCCAGCAGTCGGACAGGGAGAAGGATTCTTAGCAATCAGCCCCAGCATTTT; CDR3 protein: CASSRTGRRILSNQPQHF
J gene: TRBJ2-7; clone size: once; D gene: TRBD2; V gene: TRBV7-2; CDR3 DNA: TGTGCCAGCAGCTTAGACGGCGGGAGCGCCGACGAGCAGTACTTC; CDR3 protein: CASSLDGGSADEQYF
J gene: TRBJ2-6; clone size: .; D gene: .; V gene: TRBV10-3; CDR3 DNA: TGTGCCATCAAGGGGGATTCTGGGGCCAACGTCCTGACTTTC; CDR3 protein: CAIKGDSGANVLTF
J gene: TRBJ2-7; clone size: .; D gene: TRBD1; V gene: TRBV7-2; CDR3 DNA: TGTGCCAGCAGCACTCGAATTATGGACAGGGGGCAGGGCGAGCAGTACTTC; CDR3 protein: CASSTRIMDRGQGEQYF
J gene: TRBJ2-3; clone size: .; D gene: TRBD2; V gene: TRBV9; CDR3 DNA: TGTGCCAGCAGCTCCGGGACTAACTCGGGCACAGATACGCAGTATTTT; CDR3 protein: CASSSGTNSGTDTQYF
J gene: TRBJ2-5; clone size: .; D gene: .; V gene: TRBV5-1; CDR3 DNA: TGCGCCAGCAGCTTGGGCAGGGTGAGGGAGACCCAGTACTTC; CDR3 protein: CASSLGRVRETQYF
J gene: TRBJ2-2; clone size: .; D gene: .; V gene: TRBV13; CDR3 DNA: TGTGCCAGCAGCTTAGTGCAGGCTGTTGGCGGGGAGCTGTTTTTT; CDR3 protein: CASSLVQAVGGELFF
J gene: TRBJ2-6; clone size: .; D gene: .; V gene: TRBV27; CDR3 DNA: TGTGCCAGCAAAAACTCTTTCGGGGCCAACGTCCTGACTTTC; CDR3 protein: CASKNSFGANVLTF
J gene: TRBJ2-3; clone size: once; D gene: TRBD2; V gene: TRBV4-1; CDR3 DNA: TGCGCCAGCAGCCAAGGACGGGGGGGCCGTCTAGATACGCAGTATTTT; CDR3 protein: CASSQGRGGRLDTQYF
J gene: TRBJ2-1; clone size: .; D gene: .; V gene: TRBV4-3; CDR3 DNA: TGCGCCAGCAGCCAAGATACTCAGGGGTTCCACAATGAGCAGTTCTTC; CDR3 protein: CASSQDTQGFHNEQFF
J gene: TRBJ2-3; clone size: once; D gene: TRBD2; V gene: TRBV15; CDR3 DNA: TGTGCCACCTGGATTCGGGAGGAAGATACGCAGTATTTT; CDR3 protein: CATWIREEDTQYF
J gene: TRBJ2-4; clone size: .; D gene: TRBD2; V gene: TRBV5-1; CDR3 DNA: TGCGCCAGCAGCTTGGAAATCGGGACTAAGTACTTC; CDR3 protein: CASSLEIGTKYF
J gene: TRBJ2-7; clone size: .; D gene: .; V gene: TRBV5-4; CDR3 DNA: TGTGCCAGCAGCTTCGACAGTTCCTACGAGCAGTACTTC; CDR3 protein: CASSFDSSYEQYF
J gene: TRBJ2-1; clone size: .; D gene: TRBD2; V gene: TRBV9; CDR3 DNA: TGTGCCAGCAGCGTAGCTAGCGGGGGGTCCGGTGAGCAGTTCTTC; CDR3 protein: CASSVASGGSGEQFF
J gene: TRBJ1-4; clone size: .; D gene: .; V gene: TRBV28; CDR3 DNA: TGTGCCAGCAGTTTAATCTCGGACATTAACGAAAAACTGTTTTTT; CDR3 protein: CASSLISDINEKLFF
J gene: TRBJ2-7; clone size: .; D gene: .; V gene: TRBV5-4; CDR3 DNA: TGTGCCAGCAGCTTCGGGAATCTTGGGAACGAGCAGTACTTC; CDR3 protein: CASSFGNLGNEQYF
J gene: TRBJ2-7; clone size: .; D gene: .; V gene: TRBV7-3; CDR3 DNA: TGTGCCAGCAGCCAGGCCGTAGGAAACGAGCAGTACTTC; CDR3 protein: CASSQAVGNEQYF
J gene: TRBJ2-1; clone size: .; D gene: .; V gene: TRBV6-5; CDR3 DNA: TGTGCCAGCTTTAGGGGCGGGGCTTACAATGAGCAGTTCTTC; CDR3 protein: CASFRGGAYNEQFF
J gene: TRBJ2-5; clone size: .; D gene: TRBD1; V gene: TRBV27; CDR3 DNA: TGTGCCAGCAGTGCAGACAGGGGAGAGACCCAGTACTTC; CDR3 protein: CASSADRGETQYF
J gene: TRBJ2-1; clone size: .; D gene: .; V gene: TRBV2; CDR3 DNA: TGTGCCAGCAGTGAGCAACAGTACAATGAGCAGTTCTTC; CDR3 protein: CASSEQQYNEQFF
J gene: TRBJ1-5; clone size: .; D gene: .; V gene: TRBV28; CDR3 DNA: TGTGCCAGCAGTTCGCCTAACTTAAATCAGCCCCAGCATTTT; CDR3 protein: CASSSPNLNQPQHF
J gene: TRBJ2-1; clone size: .; D gene: TRBD2; V gene: TRBV27; CDR3 DNA: TGTGCCAGCAGTTTATCCCCCGGTAGCGGGAGGGCCAATGAGCAGTTCTTC; CDR3 protein: CASSLSPGSGRANEQFF
J gene: TRBJ2-7; clone size: .; D gene: .; V gene: TRBV19; CDR3 DNA: TGTGCCAGTAGTCAGTTAGGGACACTGCCTGGCGAGCAGTACTTC; CDR3 protein: CASSQLGTLPGEQYF
J gene: TRBJ2-3; clone size: .; D gene: TRBD2; V gene: TRBV10-3; CDR3 DNA: TGTGCCATCAAAACTAGCGGCGGCACAGATACGCAGTATTTT; CDR3 protein: CAIKTSGGTDTQYF
J gene: TRBJ1-2; clone size: .; D gene: .; V gene: TRBV6-5; CDR3 DNA: TGTGCCAGCAGTTACTCGGTCAACGGTAACTATGGCTACACCTTC; CDR3 protein: CASSYSVNGNYGYTF